This is a list of T cell receptor beta chains from one sample in a study of CD8 T cells in ankylosing spondylitis. TCRdb passed the 5' RACE reads through MiXCR, listing each CDR3 protein once. The data contain around 35,000 distinct CDR3 sequences, approximately 10% of them singletons. Material for sequencing was synovial fluid, either unsorted or a sorted T cell fraction (not recorded which). These receptors came from a male donor with ankylosing spondylitis. Each CDR3 is given with its conserved first and last residue. Each record gives: clone size, J gene, V gene, D gene, CDR3 protein, CDR3 DNA. The D gene is left open where the match is weak. Size is stated for part of the rows, as once, few or many counts, or as a class when the clone is expanded.

>-|TRBJ2-7|TRBV20-1|TRBD1
CSARIRDRAGQYF
TGCAGTGCTAGGATCCGGGACAGGGCTGGGCAGTACTTC
>few|TRBJ2-7|TRBV6-1|-
CASGVGDSGEQYF
TGTGCCAGCGGGGTGGGGGATTCCGGCGAGCAGTACTTC
>-|TRBJ2-1|TRBV18|-
CASSPRDNPGGEQFF
TGTGCCAGCTCACCCCGGGACAACCCGGGTGGTGAGCAGTTCTTC
>-|TRBJ2-7|TRBV7-2|TRBD1
CASSFAGGTHEQYF
TGTGCCAGCAGCTTCGCAGGGGGTACGCACGAGCAGTACTTC
>-|TRBJ2-3|TRBV11-3|-
CASSSSSDTQYF
TGTGCCAGCAGTTCTAGTAGCGATACGCAGTATTTT
>few|TRBJ2-7|TRBV19|TRBD1
CASSIAQGYEQYF
TGTGCCAGTAGTATAGCACAGGGGTACGAGCAGTACTTC
>many|TRBJ2-7|TRBV9|TRBD1
CASSALPGQGAQTYEQYF
TGTGCCAGCAGCGCCCTCCCGGGACAGGGGGCGCAGACCTACGAGCAGTACTTC
>-|TRBJ2-7|TRBV12-3/TRBV12-4|-
CASSLAGRAEQYF
TGTGCCAGCAGTTTAGCGGGCAGGGCGGAGCAGTACTTC
>many|TRBJ2-6|TRBV5-1|TRBD2
CASSLGTSGSGANVLTF
TGCGCCAGCAGCTTGGGGACTAGCGGGAGTGGGGCCAACGTCCTGACTTTC
>many|TRBJ2-1|TRBV5-1|-
CASRDSSYNEQFF
TGCGCCAGCCGCGATAGCTCCTACAATGAGCAGTTCTTC
>few|TRBJ1-2|TRBV28|-
CASSLGLPYQGYTF
TGTGCCAGCAGTTTGGGCCTGCCCTATCAGGGCTACACCTTC